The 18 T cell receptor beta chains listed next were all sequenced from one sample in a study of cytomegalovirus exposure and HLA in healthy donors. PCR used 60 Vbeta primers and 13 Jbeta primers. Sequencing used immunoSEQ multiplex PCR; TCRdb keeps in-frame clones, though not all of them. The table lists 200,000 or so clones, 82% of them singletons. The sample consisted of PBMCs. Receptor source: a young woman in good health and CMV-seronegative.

The CDR3 coding sequence is TGTGCCAGCAGCTCGCAGTACCACGAGCAGTACTTC. Translated, it gives CASSSQYHEQYF. The V and J genes are TRBV5-6 and TRBJ2-7, with no clear D. This CDR3 contains 12 residues. V was clipped by 3 bases and J by 5 bases, with 9 bases between them. The germline V gene encodes CDR1 SGHDT and CDR2 YYEEEE.

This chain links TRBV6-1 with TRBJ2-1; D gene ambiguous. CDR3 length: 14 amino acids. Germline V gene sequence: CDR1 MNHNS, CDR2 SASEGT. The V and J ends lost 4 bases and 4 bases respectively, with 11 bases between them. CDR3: CASSGSDGYNEQFF. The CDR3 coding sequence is TGTGCCAGCAGTGGGTCAGACGGGTACAATGAGCAGTTCTTC.

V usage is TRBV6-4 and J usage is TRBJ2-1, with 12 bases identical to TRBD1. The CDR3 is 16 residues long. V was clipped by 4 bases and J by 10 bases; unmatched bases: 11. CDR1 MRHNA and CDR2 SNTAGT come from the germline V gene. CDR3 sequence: CASSGVVGTGGIEQFF. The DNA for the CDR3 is TGTGCCAGCAGTGGTGTCGTCGGGACAGGGGGCATCGAGCAGTTCTTC.

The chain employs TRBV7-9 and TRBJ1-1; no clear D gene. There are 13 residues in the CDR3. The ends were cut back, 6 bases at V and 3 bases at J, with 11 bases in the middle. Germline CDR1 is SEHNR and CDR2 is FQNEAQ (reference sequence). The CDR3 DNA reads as TGTGCCAGCAGGTCCGACAAGGACACTGAAGCTTTCTTT. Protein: CASRSDKDTEAFF.

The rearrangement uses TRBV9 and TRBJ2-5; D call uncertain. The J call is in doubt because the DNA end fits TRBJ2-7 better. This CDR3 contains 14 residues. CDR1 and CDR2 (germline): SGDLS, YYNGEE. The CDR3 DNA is TGTGCCAGCAGCGTAGGGGTCGGGTCCTACGAGCAGTACTTC. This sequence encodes CASSVGVGSYEQYF.

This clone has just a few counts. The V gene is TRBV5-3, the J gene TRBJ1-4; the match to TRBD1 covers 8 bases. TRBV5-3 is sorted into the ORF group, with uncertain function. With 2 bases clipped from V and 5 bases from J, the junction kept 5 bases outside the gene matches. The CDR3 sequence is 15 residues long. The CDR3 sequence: CARSFGTGLNEKLFF. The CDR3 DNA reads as TGTGCCAGAAGCTTCGGGACAGGCCTGAATGAAAAACTGTTTTTT.

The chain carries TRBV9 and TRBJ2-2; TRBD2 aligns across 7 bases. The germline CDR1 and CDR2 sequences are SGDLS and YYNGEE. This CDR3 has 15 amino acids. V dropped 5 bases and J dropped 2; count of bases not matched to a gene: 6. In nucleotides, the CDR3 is TGTGCCAGCAGGGGACCGGGGGGAAACACCGGGGAGCTGTTTTTT. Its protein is CASRGPGGNTGELFF.

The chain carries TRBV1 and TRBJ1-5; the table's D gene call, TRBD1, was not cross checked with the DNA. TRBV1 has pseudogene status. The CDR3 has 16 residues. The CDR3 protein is CTSSQDVQGRNSPQHF. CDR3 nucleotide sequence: TGCACCAGCAGCCAAGATGTACAGGGCCGTAATAGCCCCCAGCATTTT.

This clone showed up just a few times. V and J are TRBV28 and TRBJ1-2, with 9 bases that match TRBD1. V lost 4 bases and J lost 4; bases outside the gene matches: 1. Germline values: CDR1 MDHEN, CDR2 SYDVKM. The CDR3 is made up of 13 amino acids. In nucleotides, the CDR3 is TGTGCCAGCAGTTCGACAGGGGGCTATGGCTACACCTTC. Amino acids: CASSSTGGYGYTF.

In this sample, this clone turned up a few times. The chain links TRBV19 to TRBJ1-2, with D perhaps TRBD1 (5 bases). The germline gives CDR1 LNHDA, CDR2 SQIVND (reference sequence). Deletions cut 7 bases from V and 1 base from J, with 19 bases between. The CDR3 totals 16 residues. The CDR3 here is CASIGGRGRYNYGYTF. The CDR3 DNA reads TGTGCCAGTATCGGGGGACGGGGACGGTATAACTATGGCTACACCTTC.

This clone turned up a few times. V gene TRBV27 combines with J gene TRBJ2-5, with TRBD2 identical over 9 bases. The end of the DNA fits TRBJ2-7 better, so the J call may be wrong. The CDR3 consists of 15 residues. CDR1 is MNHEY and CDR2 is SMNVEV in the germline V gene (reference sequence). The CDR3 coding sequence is TGTGCCAGCAGTACCGGACTAGCGCTGCACTACGAGCAGTACTTC. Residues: CASSTGLALHYEQYF.

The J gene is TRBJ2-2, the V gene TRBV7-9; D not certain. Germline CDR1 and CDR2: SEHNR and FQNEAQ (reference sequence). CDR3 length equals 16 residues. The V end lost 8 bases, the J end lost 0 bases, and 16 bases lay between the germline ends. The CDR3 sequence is CASPKNRVANTGELFF. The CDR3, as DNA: TGTGCCAGCCCCAAAAACCGGGTTGCGAACACCGGGGAGCTGTTTTTT.

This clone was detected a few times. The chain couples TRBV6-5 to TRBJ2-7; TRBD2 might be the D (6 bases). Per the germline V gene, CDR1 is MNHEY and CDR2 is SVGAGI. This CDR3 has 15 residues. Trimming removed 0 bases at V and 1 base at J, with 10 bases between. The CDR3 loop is CASSYSWEESYEQYF. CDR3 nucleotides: TGTGCCAGCAGTTACTCTTGGGAGGAGTCCTACGAGCAGTACTTC.

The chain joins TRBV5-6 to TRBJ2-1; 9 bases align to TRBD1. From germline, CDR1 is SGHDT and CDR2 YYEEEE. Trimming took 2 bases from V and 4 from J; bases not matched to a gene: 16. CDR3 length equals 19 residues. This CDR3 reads CASSLDGQGFLAEYNEQFF. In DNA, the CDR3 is TGTGCCAGCAGCTTAGATGGACAGGGGTTCCTAGCGGAGTACAATGAGCAGTTCTTC.

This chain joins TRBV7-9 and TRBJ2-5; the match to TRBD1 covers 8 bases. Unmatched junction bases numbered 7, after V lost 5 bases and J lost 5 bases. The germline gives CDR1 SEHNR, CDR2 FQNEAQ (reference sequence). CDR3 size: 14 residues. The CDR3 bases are TGTGCCAGCAGCCAATCAGGGGGCTTTGAGACCCAGTACTTC. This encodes CASSQSGGFETQYF.

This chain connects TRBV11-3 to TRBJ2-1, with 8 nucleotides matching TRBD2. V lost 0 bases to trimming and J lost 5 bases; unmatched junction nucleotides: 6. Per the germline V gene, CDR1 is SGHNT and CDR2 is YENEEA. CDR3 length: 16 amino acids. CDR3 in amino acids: CASSLDGLAGNNEQFF. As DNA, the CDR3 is TGTGCCAGCAGCTTAGATGGGTTAGCGGGAAACAATGAGCAGTTCTTC.

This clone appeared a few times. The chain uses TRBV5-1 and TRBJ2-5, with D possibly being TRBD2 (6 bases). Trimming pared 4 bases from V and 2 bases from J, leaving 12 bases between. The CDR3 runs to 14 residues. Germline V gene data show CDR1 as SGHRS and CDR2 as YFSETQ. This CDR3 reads CASSLGLSQETQYF. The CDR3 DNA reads TGCGCCAGCAGCCTGGGACTTTCTCAAGAGACCCAGTACTTC. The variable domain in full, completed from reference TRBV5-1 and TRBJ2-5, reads KAGVTQTPRYLIKTRGQQVTLSCSPISGHRSVSWYQQTPGQGLQFLFEYFSETQRNKGNFPGRFSGRQFSNSRSEMNVSTLELGDSALYLCASSLGLSQETQYFGPGTRLLVL.

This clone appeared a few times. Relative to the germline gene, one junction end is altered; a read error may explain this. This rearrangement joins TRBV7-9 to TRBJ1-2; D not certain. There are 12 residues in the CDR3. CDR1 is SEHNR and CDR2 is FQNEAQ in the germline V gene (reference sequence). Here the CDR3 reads CSSSTQSMGYTF. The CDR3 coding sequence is TGTTCCAGCAGTACACAGTCTATGGGCTACACCTTC.